This is a list of T cell receptor beta chains from one sample in a study of PD-L1 blockade in urothelial cancer. Measured with immunoSEQ multiplex PCR; TCRdb has only the in-frame clones, and not every one. This repertoire shows some 16,000 clones, 89% found once; its top ten account for roughly 13%. The specimen comprised PBMCs, sampled around atezolizumab (anti-PD-L1) treatment. These receptors were obtained from a man between 65 and 80 years old with urothelial cancer. Each CDR3 is given with its conserved first and last residue. Each record gives: clone size, D gene, J gene, CDR3 length, V gene, CDR3 DNA, CDR3 protein. A D gene is named only where the DNA matches it firmly. Clone size is not always given. Where it is, it says once, few, many or a class for expanded clones.

>-|-|TRBJ1-2|13|TRBV12-2
TGTGCAAGTCGCTCTGGACAGGGGCTAGGCTACACCTTC
CASRSGQGLGYTF
>once|TRBD1|TRBJ2-7|13|TRBV19
TGTGCCAGTGAGGACAGGACGACCTACGAGCAGTACTTC
CASEDRTTYEQYF
>-|-|TRBJ2-7|11|TRBV19
TGTGCCAGTGGTCCGGGATACGAGCAGTACTTC
CASGPGYEQYF
>-|TRBD1|TRBJ1-2|14|TRBV27
TGTGCCAGCAGTTTATCGGGACAGAGCTATGGCTACACCTTC
CASSLSGQSYGYTF
>-|-|TRBJ2-5|13|TRBV5-1
TGCGCCAGCAGCTTCGGCAGGGCAGAGACCCAGTACTTC
CASSFGRAETQYF
>-|TRBD2|TRBJ2-5|15|TRBV6-1
TGTGCCAGCAGTGTCCCGGGACTATCCGTCGAGACCCAGTACTTC
CASSVPGLSVETQYF
>-|TRBD1|TRBJ2-7|15|TRBV5-1
TGCGCCAGCAGCCAAGGACAGGGGGGGACCTACGAGCAGTACTTC
CASSQGQGGTYEQYF
>-|-|TRBJ2-7|14|TRBV5-4
TGTGCCAGCGCAGCGGATGGTGGAGGCTACGAGCAGTACTTC
CASAADGGGYEQYF
>-|-|TRBJ1-3|15|TRBV6-5
TGTGCCAGCAGTTACTCGACTAACTCTGGAAACACCATATATTTT
CASSYSTNSGNTIYF
>-|-|TRBJ2-3|15|TRBV28
TGTGCCAGCACCCCGGAGGGAGCAAGCATGAATACGCAGTATTTT
CASTPEGASMNTQYF
>-|TRBD1|TRBJ1-2|15|TRBV5-1
TGCGCCAGCAGCAGACGACAGGGTAGGAACTATGGCTACACCTTC
CASSRRQGRNYGYTF